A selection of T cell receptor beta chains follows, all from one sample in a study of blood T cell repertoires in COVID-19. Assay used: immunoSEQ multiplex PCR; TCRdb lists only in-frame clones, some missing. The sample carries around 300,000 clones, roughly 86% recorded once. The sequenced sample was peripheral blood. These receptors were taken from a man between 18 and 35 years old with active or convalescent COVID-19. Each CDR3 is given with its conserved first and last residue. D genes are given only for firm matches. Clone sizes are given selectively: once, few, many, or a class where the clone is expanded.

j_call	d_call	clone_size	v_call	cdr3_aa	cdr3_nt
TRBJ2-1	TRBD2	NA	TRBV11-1	CASSAETSGGANEQFF	TGTGCCAGCAGCGCAGAAACTAGCGGGGGGGCGAATGAGCAGTTCTTC
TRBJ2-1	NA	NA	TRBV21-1	CASSKDAGAHSNEQFF	TGTGCCAGCAGCAAAGATGCGGGGGCCCACTCCAATGAGCAGTTCTTC
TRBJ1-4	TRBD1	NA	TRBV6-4	CASIFRDRPNEKLFF	TGTGCCAGCATTTTCCGGGACAGGCCTAATGAAAAACTGTTTTTT
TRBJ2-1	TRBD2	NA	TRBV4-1	CASSQHTSGRYNEQFF	TGCGCCAGCAGCCAACACACTAGCGGGAGATACAATGAGCAGTTCTTC
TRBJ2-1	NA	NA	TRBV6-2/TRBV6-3	CASSYPRGGRTIALFGEQFF	TGTGCCAGCAGTTACCCGAGGGGGGGGCGGACTATCGCTTTGTTCGGAGAGCAGTTCTTC
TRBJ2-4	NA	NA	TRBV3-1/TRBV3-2	CASSQGAGPKNIQYF	TGTGCCAGCAGCCAAGGTGCAGGGCCCAAAAACATTCAGTACTTC
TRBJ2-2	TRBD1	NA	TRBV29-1	CSAGLGAGGTGELFF	TGCAGCGCTGGTTTGGGGGCAGGGGGCACCGGGGAGCTGTTTTTT
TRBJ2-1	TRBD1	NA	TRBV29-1	CSARGQGSSYNEQFF	TGCAGCGCACGAGGACAGGGGAGCTCCTACAATGAGCAGTTCTTC
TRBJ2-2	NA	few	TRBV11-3	CASSLFSDTGELFF	TGTGCCAGCAGCTTATTCTCCGACACCGGGGAGCTGTTTTTT
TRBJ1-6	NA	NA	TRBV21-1	CPAMGQGGVDNSPLHF	TGCCCCGCGATGGGACAGGGGGGTGTCGATAATTCACCCCTCCACTTT
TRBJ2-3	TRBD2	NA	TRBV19	CASSIVLSGGGRVSTDTQYF	TGTGCCAGTAGTATAGTTCTTAGCGGGGGGGGCCGTGTGAGCACAGATACGCAGTATTTT
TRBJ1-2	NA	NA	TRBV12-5	CASGLRQDNYGYTF	TGTGCTAGTGGTTTGAGACAGGATAACTATGGCTACACCTTC
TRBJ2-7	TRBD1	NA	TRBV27	CASRAQGANYEQYF	TGTGCCAGCAGAGCTCAGGGGGCGAACTACGAGCAGTACTTC
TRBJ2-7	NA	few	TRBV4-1	CASSQVPFTYEQYF	TGCGCCAGCAGCCAAGTCCCTTTTACCTACGAGCAGTACTTC
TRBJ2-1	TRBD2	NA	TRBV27	CASSLTSGGANEQFF	TGTGCCAGCAGTCTGACTAGCGGGGGGGCCAATGAGCAGTTCTTC
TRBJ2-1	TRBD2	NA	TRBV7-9	CASTATGTSFHNEQFF	TGTGCCAGCACCGCGACTGGGACTAGTTTCCACAATGAGCAGTTCTTC
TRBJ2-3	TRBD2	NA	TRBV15	CATSNGIAGVVAGPVTQYF	TGTGCCACCAGCAACGGTATAGCGGGGGTGGTAGCGGGCCCAGTTACGCAGTATTTT
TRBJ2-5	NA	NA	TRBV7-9	CASSLGADGAEETQYF	TGTGCCAGCAGCTTAGGAGCCGATGGGGCGGAAGAGACCCAGTACTTC
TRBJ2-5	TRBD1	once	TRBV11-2	CASSLGQGGETQYF	TGTGCCAGCAGCTTAGGACAGGGGGGCGAGACCCAGTACTTC
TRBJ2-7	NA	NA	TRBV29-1	CSVEDPQKEPRGEQYF	TGCAGCGTTGAAGATCCGCAAAAGGAACCAAGGGGGGAGCAGTACTTC
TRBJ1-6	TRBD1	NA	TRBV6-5	CASRGQESPLHF	TGTGCCAGCAGGGGACAGGAGTCACCCCTCCACTTT
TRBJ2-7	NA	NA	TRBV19	CASSPITGTPAYEQYF	TGTGCCAGTAGTCCAATAACCGGGACACCCGCCTACGAGCAGTACTTC
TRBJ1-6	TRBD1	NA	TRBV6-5	CASSYGDSYNSPLHF	TGTGCCAGCAGTTACGGGGACAGCTATAATTCACCCCTCCACTTT
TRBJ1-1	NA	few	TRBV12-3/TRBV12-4	CASSQLGAGECFF	TGTGCCAGCAGTCAACTCGGGGCGGGAGAATGTTTCTTT
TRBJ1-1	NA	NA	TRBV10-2	CASSGRRTGAFF	TGCGCCAGCAGTGGGAGGAGAACTGGGGCTTTCTTT
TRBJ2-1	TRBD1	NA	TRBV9	CASSVSGTGGNEQFF	TGTGCCAGCAGCGTATCGGGGACAGGGGGCAATGAGCAGTTCTTC
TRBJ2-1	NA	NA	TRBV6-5	CASSSPTQYNEQFF	TGTGCCAGCAGTTCACCCACTCAATACAATGAGCAGTTCTTC
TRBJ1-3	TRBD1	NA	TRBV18	CASSPRTGSVSGNTIYF	TGTGCCAGCTCACCTAGGACAGGCTCTGTCTCTGGAAACACCATATATTTT
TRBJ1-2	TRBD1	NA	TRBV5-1	CASSPGQGEYGYTF	TGCGCCAGCAGCCCAGGACAGGGAGAGTATGGCTACACCTTC
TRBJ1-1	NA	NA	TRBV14	CASSHPGNGVTEAFF	TGTGCCAGCAGCCACCCAGGGAATGGGGTCACTGAAGCTTTCTTT
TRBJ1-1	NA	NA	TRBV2	CASSDSGGNTEAFF	TGTGCCAGCAGTGATTCGGGGGGCAACACTGAAGCTTTCTTT
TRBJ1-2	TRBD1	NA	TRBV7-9	CASSLWDRGIYGYTF	TGTGCCAGCAGCTTATGGGACAGGGGGATCTATGGCTACACCTTC
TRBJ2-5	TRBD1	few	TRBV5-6	CASSWGTGEETQYF	TGTGCCAGCAGCTGGGGGACAGGGGAAGAGACCCAGTACTTC
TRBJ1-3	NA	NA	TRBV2	CASSVQGSSGNTIYF	TGTGCCAGCAGTGTTCAGGGCAGCTCTGGAAACACCATATATTTT
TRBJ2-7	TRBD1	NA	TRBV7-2	CASSQGQGRHEQYF	TGTGCCAGCAGCCAAGGACAGGGAAGACACGAGCAGTACTTC
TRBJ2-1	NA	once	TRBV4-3	CASSPGLRSSYNEQFF	TGCGCCAGCAGCCCAGGGCTTAGGAGCTCCTACAATGAGCAGTTCTTC
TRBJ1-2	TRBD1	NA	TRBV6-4	CASRPGQGMGGYTF	TGTGCCAGCAGACCGGGACAGGGAATGGGTGGCTACACCTTC
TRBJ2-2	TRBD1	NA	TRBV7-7	CASSPRQGLAGELFF	TGTGCCAGCAGCCCCCGACAGGGCCTGGCCGGGGAGCTGTTTTTT
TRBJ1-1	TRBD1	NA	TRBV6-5	CASSYGPGGMWAFF	TGTGCCAGCAGTTACGGGCCAGGGGGAATGTGGGCTTTCTTT
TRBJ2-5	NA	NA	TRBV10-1	CASSESKGEGSKEWTQYF	TGCGCCAGCAGTGAGTCAAAGGGGGAAGGCTCGAAAGAGTGGACCCAGTACTTC
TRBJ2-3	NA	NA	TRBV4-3	CASSQDLREATQYF	TGCGCCAGCAGCCAAGATCTAAGGGAGGCTACGCAGTATTTT
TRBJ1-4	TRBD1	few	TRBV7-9	CASRPGQGVYEKLFF	TGTGCCAGCAGGCCGGGACAGGGAGTCTATGAAAAACTGTTTTTT
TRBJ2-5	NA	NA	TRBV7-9	CASSARRGGIPPETQYF	TGTGCCAGCAGCGCCCGCCGTGGAGGGATTCCACCGGAGACCCAGTACTTC
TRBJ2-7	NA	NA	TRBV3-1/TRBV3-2	CASKGDSRQGGEYEQYF	TGTGCCAGCAAGGGGGATTCGCGGCAGGGGGGCGAGTACGAGCAGTACTTC
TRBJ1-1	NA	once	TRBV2	CAGRQFMNTEAFF	TGTGCCGGAAGACAGTTCATGAACACTGAAGCTTTCTTT
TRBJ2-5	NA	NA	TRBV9	CASSATGSSGETQYF	TGTGCCAGCAGCGCTACAGGGTCCTCCGGGGAGACCCAGTACTTC
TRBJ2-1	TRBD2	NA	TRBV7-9	CASSPTSGVEQFF	TGTGCCAGCAGCCCGACTAGCGGGGTTGAGCAGTTCTTC
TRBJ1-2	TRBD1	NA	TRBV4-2	CASSQPTTGDGYTF	TGTGCCAGCAGCCAACCGACAACAGGGGATGGCTACACCTTC
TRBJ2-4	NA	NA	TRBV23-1	CASSPRRGVQNIQYF	TGCGCCAGCAGTCCCCGCCGCGGGGTCCAAAACATTCAGTACTTC
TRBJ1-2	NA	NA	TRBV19	CASTDRRYGYTF	TGTGCCAGTACCGACAGGCGCTATGGCTACACCTTC